This T cell receptor (beta chain) was observed in a study of shared clonotypes between healthy human individuals. Study-level results: Clonotype sharing across four donors was observed for around 5% of naive CD4 clonotypes. Represented diversity, genetic and exposure-history alike, was limited by few donors. Among donors, the sharing of clonotypes was expected to be influenced by sequencing depth.

The CDR3 spans 14 residues. V lost 7 bases and J 3 bases, leaving 16 bases between the germline ends. Per germline, CDR1 MNHEY and CDR2 SVGAGI. The authors loaded around 200 ng DNA, 25,000 to 30,000 T cell genomes, into sorted-subset replicate PCRs. The table came from immunoSEQ multiplex PCR; TCRdb's copy has only in-frame clones and leaves some out. The data contain some 1 million clones, 65% to 80% of them singletons. Comment on this clone: Its target is not known.

The source of this sequence is a man between 18 and 35 years old in good health. The sequenced material came from memory CD4+ T cells sorted from blood. Specified subset: CD45RA-negative fraction. The gene calls are TRBV6-5 and TRBJ2-7, with D perhaps matching TRBD1 (6 bases). The CDR3 region has the DNA TGTGCCAGCACCAAGGACAGCCGGTTCTACGAGCAGTACTTC. Amino acids: CASTKDSRFYEQYF.